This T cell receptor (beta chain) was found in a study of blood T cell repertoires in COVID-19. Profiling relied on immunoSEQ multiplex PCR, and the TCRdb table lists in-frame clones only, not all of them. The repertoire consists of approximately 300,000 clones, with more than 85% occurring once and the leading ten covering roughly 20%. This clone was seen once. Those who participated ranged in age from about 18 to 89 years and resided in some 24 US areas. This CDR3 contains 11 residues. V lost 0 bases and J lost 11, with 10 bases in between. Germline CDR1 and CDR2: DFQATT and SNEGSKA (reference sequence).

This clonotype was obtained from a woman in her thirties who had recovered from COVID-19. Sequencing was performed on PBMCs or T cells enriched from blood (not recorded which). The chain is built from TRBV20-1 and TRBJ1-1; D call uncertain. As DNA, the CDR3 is TGCAGTGCTAGAGATTACCCTATGGCTTTCTTT. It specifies CSARDYPMAFF.